This T cell receptor beta chain was obtained from a study of graft-versus-host responses after intestinal transplantation. Turning to the study itself: Each recipient received anti-thymocyte globulin induction, then tacrolimus and steroids for approximately 3 years.

Assay: immunoSEQ multiplex PCR; the TCRdb copy retains only in-frame clones and omits some. The sample has approximately 100,000 clones, roughly 82% seen once; the top ten hold 1.4%. Trimming cost V 4 bases and J 7 bases, with 10 bases left between them. Germline V CDR1 and CDR2: MNHNS, SASEGT. The CDR3 extends over 12 amino acids. The source of this sequence is a human patient who received an intestinal transplant, so some T cells may come from the graft donor. The genes are TRBV6-1 and TRBJ1-2; a weak D match, TRBD1 (5 bases). This specimen was PBMCs, taken 255 days after intestinal transplant. The DNA of the CDR3 is TGTGCCAGCAGTGTCTGGCAGGGTGGCTACACCTTC. It specifies CASSVWQGGYTF.